Each of the 29 T cell receptor beta chains below was sequenced from the same sample in a study of T cells in localized non-small cell lung cancer. TCRdb's table, derived via immunoSEQ multiplex PCR, lists solely in-frame clones and lacks some. The table records about 21,000 clones, 80% to 90% of them present only once. The specimen was peripheral blood, collected before any cancer treatment. The receptors come from a male donor older than 55 with stage I squamous cell lung carcinoma.

The V call is TRBV21-1, the J call TRBJ2-1; the DNA was not used to check the table's D call, TRBD2. TRBV21-1 is shown as a pseudogene. The CDR3 has 17 residues. DNA for the CDR3: TGTGCCAGCAGCAAAGTCCCAGCCCTAGCTCCTTACAATGAGCAGTTCTTC. This codes for CASSKVPALAPYNEQFF.

The chain carries TRBV7-9 and TRBJ2-5; no clear D gene. Trimming stripped 1 base from V and 9 bases from J, with 15 bases between. Germline CDR1 reads SEHNR; CDR2 reads FQNEAQ (reference sequence). The CDR3 loop spans 14 amino acids. Here the CDR3 DNA reads TGTGCCAGCAGCTTAGTAATGCGTCCTGCCGCCCAGTACTTC. Its translation is CASSLVMRPAAQYF.

This clone was seen a few times. This chain joins TRBV28 and TRBJ1-6; 12 nucleotides match TRBD1. Germline V lookup: CDR1 MDHEN, CDR2 SYDVKM. V lost 5 bases to trimming and J lost 11 bases; unmatched junction nucleotides: 4. The CDR3 consists of 14 residues. CDR3 nucleotide sequence: TGTGCCAGCAGTCCAGGGACAGGGGGCCCACCCCTCCACTTT. Amino acids: CASSPGTGGPPLHF. Full variable domain (outside the CDR3, taken from reference TRBV28 and TRBJ1-6): DVKVTQSSRYLVKRTGEKVFLECVQDMDHENMFWYRQDPGLGLRLIYFSYDVKMKEKGDIPEGYSVSREKKERFSLILESASTNQTSMYLCASSPGTGGPPLHFGNGTRLTVT.

V is TRBV2 and J is TRBJ2-7; 10 nucleotides agree with TRBD1. J gave up 4 bases and V 6 bases, and 6 bases lay outside the gene matches. Germline V lookup: CDR1 SNHLY, CDR2 FYNNEI. The CDR3 runs to 14 residues. CDR3 protein: CASRLRDRGYEQYF. CDR3 DNA sequence: TGTGCCAGCAGGCTCCGGGACAGGGGTTACGAGCAGTACTTC.

This clone has a single count. The chain combines TRBV10-2 with TRBJ1-5, with 7 bases identical to TRBD1. CDR1 is WSHSY, CDR2 SAAADI, per germline. The trim removed 3 bases at V and 5 bases at J, leaving 4 bases unmatched. The length of the CDR3 is 14 residues. CDR3 region: CASSDRDRYQPQHF. As DNA, the CDR3 is TGCGCCAGCAGTGACCGGGACAGATATCAGCCCCAGCATTTT.

This clone has a single count. CDR3 DNA: TGTGCCAGCTCACCACTCCCGCCACTCACAGATACGCAGTATTTT. As protein: CASSPLPPLTDTQYF. The chain uses TRBV18 and TRBJ2-3; unclear D gene. Germline CDR1 reads KGHSH; CDR2 reads LQKENI. This CDR3 has 15 residues. The V and J ends lost 1 base and 2 bases respectively, with 10 bases between them.

This rearrangement joins TRBV5-6 to TRBJ1-4, with D perhaps matching TRBD1 (6 bases). CDR1 is SGHDT, CDR2 YYEEEE, per germline. Trimming took off 1 base at V and 7 bases at J, with 11 bases between the two ends. The CDR3 consists of 14 residues. CDR3 region: CASSLKGVGEKLFF. DNA for the CDR3: TGTGCCAGCAGCTTGAAGGGGGTTGGTGAAAAACTGTTTTTT.

This clone appeared a few times. CDR3 region: CAWRRQATEAFF. CDR3 nucleotide sequence: TGTGCCTGGAGGAGGCAGGCGACTGAAGCTTTCTTT. The genes are TRBV30 and TRBJ1-1; no firm D call. CDR3 length: 12 residues. Germline CDR1 GTSNPN, CDR2 SVGIG (reference sequence). Trimming removed 3 bases from V and 5 bases from J, with 10 bases in between.

V gene TRBV12-5 combines with J gene TRBJ2-3; 7 positions match TRBD1. The V segment lost 6 bases and the J segment 1 base; nucleotides outside the gene matches: 4. The CDR3 has 14 amino acids. Germline CDR1 reads LGHNT; CDR2 reads FRNRAP. The CDR3 coding sequence is TGTGCTAGTGGCTTCGGGACAGGCACAGATACGCAGTATTTT. Translation gives CASGFGTGTDTQYF.

The chain recombines TRBV28 with TRBJ2-1; TRBD1 is a possible D gene (6 bases). Germline V gives CDR1 MDHEN, CDR2 SYDVKM. The CDR3 has 11 residues. Trimming took 6 bases from V and 12 from J, leaving 12 bases between them. The CDR3 sequence is CASSSTGSQFF. The CDR3 nucleotides are TGTGCCAGCAGCTCGACAGGCTCGCAGTTCTTC.

The chain recombines TRBV27 with TRBJ1-2; a weak D match, TRBD1 (5 bases). The CDR3 contains 16 residues. Trimming stripped 3 bases from V and 2 bases from J, with 16 bases between. Germline V gene sequence: CDR1 MNHEY, CDR2 SMNVEV (reference sequence). The CDR3 nucleotides are TGTGCCAGCAGTTTTAGTCCCAGGGTCCCCAACTATGGCTACACCTTC. It codes for CASSFSPRVPNYGYTF.

The rearrangement links TRBV2 to TRBJ1-5, with D perhaps matching TRBD1 (5 bases). Trimming cost V 4 bases and J 3 bases, with 10 bases left between them. The CDR3 is made up of 14 amino acids. Germline V gene lookup returns CDR1 SNHLY and CDR2 FYNNEI. CDR3 protein: CASSVDSTNQPQHF. The CDR3 DNA reads TGTGCCAGCAGTGTTGACAGCACCAATCAGCCCCAGCATTTT.

This sequence joins TRBV13 and TRBJ2-1, with 9 bases aligning to TRBD1. With V trimmed by 5 bases and J by 7 bases, 12 bases remained unmatched. Germline CDR1 PRHDT, CDR2 FYEKMQ (reference sequence). This CDR3 comprises 16 residues. The CDR3 protein is CASSPEGDRGRNEQFF. CDR3 nucleotides: TGTGCCAGCAGCCCAGAGGGCGACAGGGGGAGGAATGAGCAGTTCTTC.

The chain joins TRBV5-1 to TRBJ1-4; 11 bases are a match to TRBD1. The V gene's germline CDR1 is SGHRS and CDR2 YFSETQ. After removal of 1 base from V and 5 bases from J, the junction contained 7 bases not matched to a gene. CDR3 length: 17 residues. The CDR3 nucleotides are TGCGCCAGCAGCTTGTCGGGGACAGGGGGGCCAAATGAAAAACTGTTTTTT. This sequence encodes CASSLSGTGGPNEKLFF.

The V gene is TRBV11-1, the J gene TRBJ1-1; tentative D call: TRBD1 (5 bases). The CDR3 runs to 14 residues. Between the trimmed V and J ends, which lost 5 bases and 4 bases, there was a span of 14 bases. Germline V lookup: CDR1 SGHAT, CDR2 FQDESV (reference sequence). The DNA of the CDR3 is TGTGCCAGCAGCCCGCAGGGTCAGGGCACTGAAGCTTTCTTT. Amino acid sequence: CASSPQGQGTEAFF.

The chain recombines TRBV11-2 with TRBJ2-3, with no clear D. Germline CDR1 SGHAT, CDR2 FQNNGV. The CDR3 is made up of 13 amino acids. V was clipped by 5 bases and J by 2 bases, with 8 bases between them. The CDR3 bases are TGTGCCAGCAGCGCGCCAGTCACAGATACGCAGTATTTT. Its protein is CASSAPVTDTQYF.

The J gene is TRBJ2-3, the V gene TRBV27, with a tentative D call TRBD2 (6 bases). This CDR3 has 16 amino acids. CDR1 and CDR2 from the germline V gene are MNHEY and SMNVEV (reference sequence). Trimming cost V 1 base and J 1 base, with 12 bases left between them. The CDR3 here is CASSLYTLAGTDTQYF. CDR3 sequence (DNA): TGTGCCAGCAGTTTATACACACTAGCCGGCACAGATACGCAGTATTTT.

The V and J genes are TRBV6-6 and TRBJ1-2; D is undetermined. Deletions cut 0 bases from V and 8 bases from J, with 13 bases between. CDR1 is MNHNY, CDR2 SVGAGI, per germline (reference sequence). The CDR3 is made up of 14 amino acids. CDR3 sequence (DNA): TGTGCCAGCAGTTACTCGAGTACAGCTGGGGGCTACACCTTC. This encodes CASSYSSTAGGYTF.

The chain recombines TRBV23-1 with TRBJ2-2; 8 nucleotides agree with TRBD1. TRBV23-1 is an ORF; its function is uncertain. The V segment lost 6 bases and the J segment 7 bases; nucleotides outside the gene matches: 13. The CDR3 runs 16 residues. CDR3 residues: CASSPYRQGLSGELFF. The CDR3 bases are TGCGCCAGCAGCCCATACAGACAGGGGCTAAGCGGGGAGCTGTTTTTT.

Written as DNA, the CDR3 is TGTGCCAGCAGCCAGTCTAATCAGGGACTAAGCTCTGGAAACACCATATATTTT. It is translated as CASSQSNQGLSSGNTIYF. This chain links TRBV4-2 with TRBJ1-3, with TRBD1 as a possible D gene (5 bases). From germline, CDR1 is LGHNA and CDR2 YNFKEQ. Trimming pared 3 bases from V and 0 bases from J, leaving 18 bases between. CDR3 length equals 18 residues.

This chain connects TRBV19 to TRBJ1-6; D unclear. Trimming took off 3 bases at V and 10 bases at J, with 13 bases between the two ends. From germline, CDR1 is LNHDA and CDR2 SQIVND (reference sequence). The CDR3 has 14 residues. The CDR3 loop reads CASSMHRTPSPLHF. CDR3 DNA sequence: TGTGCCAGTAGTATGCATCGGACGCCCTCACCCCTCCACTTT.

The chain links TRBV5-4 to TRBJ2-3; tentative D call: TRBD1 (5 bases). Per germline, CDR1 SGHNT and CDR2 YYREEE (reference sequence). The length of the CDR3 is 15 residues. V lost 2 bases and J lost 1, with 11 bases in between. Written as DNA, the CDR3 is TGTGCCAGCAGCTTAGGGCAGGGTCGCACAGATACGCAGTATTTT. Protein: CASSLGQGRTDTQYF.

In its sample, this clone was seen once. The chain uses TRBV5-1 and TRBJ2-7; D is possibly TRBD2 (5 bases). The CDR3 extends over 13 amino acids. The V gene's germline CDR1 is SGHRS and CDR2 YFSETQ. V lost 1 base and J lost 5, with 10 bases in between. CDR3 in amino acids: CASSLPRRHEQYF. The CDR3 coding sequence is TGCGCCAGCAGCTTGCCGCGGAGGCACGAGCAGTACTTC.

This clone was counted a few times. The chain carries TRBV30 and TRBJ1-1, with D possibly matching TRBD1 (6 bases). The germline CDR1 and CDR2 sequences are GTSNPN and SVGIG (reference sequence). V lost 5 bases, J lost 1 base, and 8 bases lay in between. This CDR3 comprises 12 residues. CDR3 coding DNA: TGTGCCTGGGACAGGACGAACACTGAAGCTTTCTTT. This translates into CAWDRTNTEAFF.

V usage is TRBV28 and J usage is TRBJ1-1; 8 nucleotides agree with TRBD1. The CDR3 totals 15 residues. The germline V gene has CDR1 MDHEN and CDR2 SYDVKM. Trimming at V came to 4 bases and at J to 2 bases, leaving 6 bases not matched to a gene. This chain's CDR3 is CASSSFGTGNTEAFF. Written as DNA, the CDR3 is TGTGCCAGCAGTTCGTTCGGGACAGGAAACACTGAAGCTTTCTTT. Variable domain in full (rest from reference TRBV28 and TRBJ1-1): DVKVTQSSRYLVKRTGEKVFLECVQDMDHENMFWYRQDPGLGLRLIYFSYDVKMKEKGDIPEGYSVSREKKERFSLILESASTNQTSMYLCASSSFGTGNTEAFFGQGTRLTVV.

V gene TRBV7-6 combines with J gene TRBJ1-2; D may be TRBD1 (5 bases). Germline-derived CDR1 and CDR2 are SGHVS and FNYEAQ. The CDR3 extends over 16 amino acids. The V gene lost 1 base and the J gene lost 0 bases, with 12 bases spanning the gap. The CDR3 region is CASSLVGETSNYGYTF. For the CDR3, the DNA is TGTGCCAGCAGCTTAGTAGGGGAGACTTCTAACTATGGCTACACCTTC.

This clone turned up a few times. The rearrangement links TRBV9 to TRBJ1-3; TRBD1 matches at 8 bases. The CDR3 covers 14 residues. Germline V gene sequence: CDR1 SGDLS, CDR2 YYNGEE. V was pared by 5 bases and J by 3 bases, with 4 bases of the junction left unmatched. The CDR3 here is CASSRTGYGNTIYF. For the CDR3, the DNA is TGTGCCAGCAGTCGGACAGGGTATGGAAACACCATATATTTT.

V and J are TRBV9 and TRBJ1-5; 8 nucleotides agree with TRBD1. CDR1 and CDR2 from the germline V gene are SGDLS and YYNGEE. This CDR3 is 14 amino acids long. Trimming took 4 bases from V and 4 from J; bases not matched to a gene: 4. For the CDR3, the DNA is TGTGCCAGCAGCTTCGGACAGGGTAATCAGCCCCAGCATTTT. It codes for CASSFGQGNQPQHF.

The V and J genes are TRBV11-2 and TRBJ2-1; TRBD2 matches at 10 bases. Germline CDR1 and CDR2: SGHAT and FQNNGV. V shed 1 base, J shed 7 bases, and the junction held 10 bases outside the gene matches. CDR3 length equals 17 residues. DNA of the CDR3: TGTGCCAGCAGCTTAGTGGGTTCAGCGGGGGGGCGAAATGAGCAGTTCTTC. As protein: CASSLVGSAGGRNEQFF.